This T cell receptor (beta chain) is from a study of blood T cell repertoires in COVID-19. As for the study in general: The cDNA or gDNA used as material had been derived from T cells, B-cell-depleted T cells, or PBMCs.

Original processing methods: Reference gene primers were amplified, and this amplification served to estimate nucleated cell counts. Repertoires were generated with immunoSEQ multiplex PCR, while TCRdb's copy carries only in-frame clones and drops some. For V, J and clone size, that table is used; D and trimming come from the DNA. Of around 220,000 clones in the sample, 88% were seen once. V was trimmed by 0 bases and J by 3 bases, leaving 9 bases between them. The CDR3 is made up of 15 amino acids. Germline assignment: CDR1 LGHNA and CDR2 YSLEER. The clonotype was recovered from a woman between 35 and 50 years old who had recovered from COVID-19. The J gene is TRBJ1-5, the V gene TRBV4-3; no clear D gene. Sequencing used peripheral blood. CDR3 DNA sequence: TGCGCCAGCAGCCAAGACGGACGGGACAATCAGCCCCAGCATTTT. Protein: CASSQDGRDNQPQHF.